These T cell receptor beta chains were read from a single sample in a study of T cell responses to AZD1222 COVID-19 vaccine. Some clones are missing from TCRdb's copy, which holds only in-frame ones; the method was immunoSEQ multiplex PCR. Of some 140,000 clones listed, around 93% are singletons. The sequenced sample was peripheral blood, obtained 28 days after the second AZD1222 dose. The receptors come from an adult who received the AZD1222 COVID-19 vaccine. CDR3s include the opening cysteine and the closing phenylalanine or tryptophan. D genes are given only for firm matches. Not every row has a clone size; where given, it reads once, few, many or a size class.

d_gene: -
v_gene: TRBV6-6
j_gene: TRBJ1-5
abundance: -
CDR3aa: CASSWTANQPQHF
CDR3nt: TGTGCCAGCAGTTGGACAGCCAATCAACCCCAGCATTTT

d_gene: -
v_gene: TRBV11-3
j_gene: TRBJ2-2
abundance: -
CDR3aa: CASSLDGTYRMELFF
CDR3nt: TGTGCCAGCAGCTTAGACGGGACCTACCGGATGGAGCTGTTTTTT

d_gene: -
v_gene: TRBV7-9
j_gene: TRBJ2-7
abundance: -
CDR3aa: CASSLVVRPTTPGAYEQYF
CDR3nt: TGTGCCAGCAGCTTAGTAGTACGGCCCACCACCCCTGGCGCCTACGAGCAGTACTTC

d_gene: -
v_gene: TRBV30
j_gene: TRBJ1-4
abundance: -
CDR3aa: CAWSSAHEKLFF
CDR3nt: TGTGCCTGGAGTTCCGCCCATGAAAAACTGTTTTTT

d_gene: TRBD1
v_gene: TRBV28
j_gene: TRBJ1-2
abundance: -
CDR3aa: CASSSTGGYGYTF
CDR3nt: TGTGCCAGCAGTAGCACAGGGGGCTATGGCTACACCTTC

d_gene: -
v_gene: TRBV27
j_gene: TRBJ2-1
abundance: -
CDR3aa: CASSPQGYEQFF
CDR3nt: TGTGCCAGCAGTCCTCAGGGGTATGAGCAGTTCTTC

d_gene: -
v_gene: TRBV29-1
j_gene: TRBJ1-1
abundance: -
CDR3aa: CSVDRGNTEAFF
CDR3nt: TGCAGCGTTGATCGGGGGAACACTGAAGCTTTCTTT

d_gene: -
v_gene: TRBV19
j_gene: TRBJ1-2
abundance: -
CDR3aa: CASRVRAELVDGYTF
CDR3nt: TGTGCCAGTAGGGTGCGGGCAGAGCTGGTCGATGGCTACACCTTC

d_gene: TRBD1
v_gene: TRBV7-2
j_gene: TRBJ2-2
abundance: -
CDR3aa: CASSRTTTGTGSSGELFF
CDR3nt: TGTGCCAGCAGCCGGACGACAACCGGGACAGGGTCGAGCGGGGAGCTGTTTTTT

d_gene: TRBD2
v_gene: TRBV5-4
j_gene: TRBJ2-3
abundance: once
CDR3aa: CASAPGLAMRDTQYF
CDR3nt: TGTGCCAGCGCACCGGGACTAGCAATGAGAGATACGCAGTATTTT

d_gene: -
v_gene: TRBV30
j_gene: TRBJ1-1
abundance: few
CDR3aa: CAWSGYPIPTENTEAFF
CDR3nt: TGTGCCTGGAGTGGATACCCTATTCCGACAGAGAACACTGAAGCTTTCTTT

d_gene: -
v_gene: TRBV19
j_gene: TRBJ2-3
abundance: -
CDR3aa: CASSISSSDTQYF
CDR3nt: TGTGCCAGTAGTATATCGAGTTCTGATACGCAGTATTTT

d_gene: -
v_gene: TRBV20-1
j_gene: TRBJ1-1
abundance: -
CDR3aa: CSARGTHGAFF
CDR3nt: TGCAGTGCTAGGGGGACTCACGGAGCTTTCTTT